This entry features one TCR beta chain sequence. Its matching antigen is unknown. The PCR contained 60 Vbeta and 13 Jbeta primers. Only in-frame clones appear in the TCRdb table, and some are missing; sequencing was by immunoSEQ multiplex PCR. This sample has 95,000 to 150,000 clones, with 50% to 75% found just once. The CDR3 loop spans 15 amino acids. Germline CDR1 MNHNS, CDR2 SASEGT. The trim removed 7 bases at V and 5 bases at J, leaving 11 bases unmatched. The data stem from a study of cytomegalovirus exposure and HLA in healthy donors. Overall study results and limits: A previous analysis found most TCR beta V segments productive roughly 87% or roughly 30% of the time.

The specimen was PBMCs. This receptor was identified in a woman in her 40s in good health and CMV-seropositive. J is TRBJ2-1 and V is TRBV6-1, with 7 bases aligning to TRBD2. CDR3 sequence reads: CASTPGGSRDNEQFF. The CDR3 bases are TGTGCCAGCACCCCGGGCGGGAGTCGGGACAATGAGCAGTTCTTC.